The rows below give T cell receptor beta chains drawn from one sample of a study of T cell responses to AZD1222 COVID-19 vaccine. Profiling relied on immunoSEQ multiplex PCR, and the TCRdb table lists in-frame clones only, not all of them. This sample has about 150,000 clones, with roughly nine tenths found just once. The sample consisted of peripheral blood, taken on day 0 of AZD1222 vaccination. These receptors were taken from an adult in good health. The CDR3 runs from the conserved cysteine through the conserved F or W. The D gene is left open where the match is weak. Clone sizes are given selectively: once, few, many, or a class where the clone is expanded.

j_call,d_call,v_call,clone_size,cdr3_aa,cdr3_nt
TRBJ2-1,TRBD2,TRBV2,-,CASSGTSGSFEQFF,TGTGCCAGCAGTGGGACTAGCGGGAGTTTTGAGCAGTTCTTC
TRBJ1-4,TRBD1,TRBV19,-,CASKRGQGFSGEKLFF,TGTGCCAGTAAGCGGGGACAGGGGTTTTCGGGTGAAAAACTGTTTTTT
TRBJ2-7,TRBD1,TRBV29-1,-,CSVRDSSYEQYF,TGCAGCGTTAGGGACAGCTCCTACGAGCAGTACTTC
TRBJ1-5,-,TRBV28,-,CASSFGGRMFTNQPQHF,TGTGCCAGCAGTTTTGGAGGACGGATGTTCACCAATCAGCCCCAGCATTTT
TRBJ1-2,-,TRBV4-3,-,CASSQEPGRNPPGDGYTF,TGCGCCAGCAGCCAGGAACCGGGACGGAACCCTCCTGGTGATGGCTACACCTTC
TRBJ1-2,-,TRBV4-2,-,CASSPHDGVFDYGYTF,TGTGCCAGCAGCCCACACGATGGGGTGTTTGACTATGGCTACACCTTC
TRBJ1-4,-,TRBV24-1,-,CATTPPNRNATNEKLFF,TGTGCCACCACCCCACCCAACCGGAATGCAACTAATGAAAAACTGTTTTTT
TRBJ2-3,-,TRBV28,-,CASSLQGGSTDTQYF,TGTGCCAGCAGTTTACAGGGGGGGAGCACAGATACGCAGTATTTT
TRBJ1-3,-,TRBV6-1,-,CASSEGPTTSGYTIYF,TGTGCCAGCAGTGAGGGTCCAACAACTAGCGGGTACACCATATATTTT
TRBJ2-5,-,TRBV7-3,-,CASSFGGLEETQYF,TGTGCCAGCAGCTTCGGGGGGCTAGAAGAGACCCAGTACTTC
TRBJ1-2,TRBD1,TRBV12-5,-,CASGDRGLGDYGYTF,TGTGCTAGCGGGGACAGGGGGTTGGGGGACTATGGCTACACCTTC
TRBJ2-1,TRBD2,TRBV7-2,-,CASSLAPLAMPPYNEQFF,TGTGCCAGCAGCTTAGCCCCACTAGCGATGCCCCCTTATAATGAGCAGTTCTTC
TRBJ2-5,-,TRBV5-4,-,CASSTTPRQETQYF,TGTGCCAGCAGCACGACACCAAGACAAGAGACCCAGTACTTC
TRBJ2-2,-,TRBV7-2,-,CASSPGPGPRENTGELFF,TGTGCCAGCAGCCCCGGTCCCGGGCCGAGGGAGAACACCGGGGAGCTGTTTTTT
TRBJ2-7,TRBD1,TRBV10-3,-,CAIRRGQGPTYEQYF,TGTGCCATCAGACGGGGACAGGGGCCTACCTACGAGCAGTACTTC
TRBJ1-2,TRBD1,TRBV5-4,-,CASSSARSEGADGYTF,TGTGCCAGCAGCTCCGCCCGGAGTGAGGGGGCGGATGGCTACACCTTC
TRBJ1-5,-,TRBV7-2,-,CASSLAGYNQPQHF,TGTGCCAGCAGCTTAGCGGGGTACAATCAGCCCCAGCATTTT
TRBJ2-5,-,TRBV19,-,CASSIGYAGSQETQYF,TGTGCCAGTAGTATAGGTTACGCAGGCAGCCAAGAGACCCAGTACTTC
TRBJ1-2,-,TRBV3-1/TRBV3-2,-,CASSRGSHGYTF,TGTGCCAGCAGCCGGGGTAGCCATGGCTACACCTTC
TRBJ2-4,TRBD1,TRBV6-1,once,CASSEDGQGAAKNIQYF,TGTGCCAGCAGTGAAGATGGACAGGGGGCGGCCAAAAACATTCAGTACTTC
TRBJ2-7,TRBD1,TRBV6-6,few,CASSDRVGSYEQYF,TGTGCCAGCAGTGACAGGGTTGGTTCCTACGAGCAGTACTTC